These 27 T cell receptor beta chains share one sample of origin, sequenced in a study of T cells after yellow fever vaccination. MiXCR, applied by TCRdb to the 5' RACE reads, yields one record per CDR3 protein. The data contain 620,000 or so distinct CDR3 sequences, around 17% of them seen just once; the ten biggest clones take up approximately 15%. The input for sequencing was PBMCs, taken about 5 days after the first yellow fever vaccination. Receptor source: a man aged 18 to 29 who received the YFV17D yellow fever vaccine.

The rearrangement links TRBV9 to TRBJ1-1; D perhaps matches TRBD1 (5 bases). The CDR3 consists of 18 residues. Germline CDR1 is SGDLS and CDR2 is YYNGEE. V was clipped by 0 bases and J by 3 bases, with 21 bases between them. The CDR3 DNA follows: TGTGCCAGCAGCGTAGATGGGGACGCCTCGCGGGGGGACACTGAAGCTTTCTTT. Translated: CASSVDGDASRGDTEAFF.

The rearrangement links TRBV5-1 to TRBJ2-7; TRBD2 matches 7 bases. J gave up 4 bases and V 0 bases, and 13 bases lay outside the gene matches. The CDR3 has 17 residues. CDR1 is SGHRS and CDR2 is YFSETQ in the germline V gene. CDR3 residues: CASSLEPLASGLYEQYV. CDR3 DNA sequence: TGCGCCAGCAGCTTGGAACCCTTGGCTAGCGGACTATACGAGCAGTACGTC.

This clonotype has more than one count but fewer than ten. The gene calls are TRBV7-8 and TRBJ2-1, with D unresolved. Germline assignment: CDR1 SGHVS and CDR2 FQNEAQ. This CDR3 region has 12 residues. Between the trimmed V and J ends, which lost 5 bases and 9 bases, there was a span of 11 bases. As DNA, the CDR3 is TGTGCCAGCAGCCGAAATTCCGGTGAGCAGTTCTTC. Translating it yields CASSRNSGEQFF.

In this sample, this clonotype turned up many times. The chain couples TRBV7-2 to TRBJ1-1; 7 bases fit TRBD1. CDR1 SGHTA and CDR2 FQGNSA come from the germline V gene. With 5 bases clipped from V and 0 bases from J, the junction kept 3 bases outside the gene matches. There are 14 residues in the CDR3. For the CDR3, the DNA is TGTGCCAGCAGCGCAGGGGGACTGAACACTGAAGCTTTCTTT. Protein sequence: CASSAGGLNTEAFF.

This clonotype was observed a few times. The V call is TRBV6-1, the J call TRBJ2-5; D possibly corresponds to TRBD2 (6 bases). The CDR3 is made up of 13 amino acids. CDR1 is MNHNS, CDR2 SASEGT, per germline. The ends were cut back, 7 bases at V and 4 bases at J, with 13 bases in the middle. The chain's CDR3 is CASISDYAETQYF. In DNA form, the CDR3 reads TGTGCCAGCATCTCGGACTATGCAGAGACCCAGTACTTC.

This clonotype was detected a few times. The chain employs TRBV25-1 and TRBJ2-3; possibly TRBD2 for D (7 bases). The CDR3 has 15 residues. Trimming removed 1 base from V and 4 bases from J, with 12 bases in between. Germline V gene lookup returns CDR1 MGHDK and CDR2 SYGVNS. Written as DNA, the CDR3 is TGTGCCAGCAGTGAATTAGGGGGGGCCCCAGATACGCAGTATTTT. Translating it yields CASSELGGAPDTQYF.

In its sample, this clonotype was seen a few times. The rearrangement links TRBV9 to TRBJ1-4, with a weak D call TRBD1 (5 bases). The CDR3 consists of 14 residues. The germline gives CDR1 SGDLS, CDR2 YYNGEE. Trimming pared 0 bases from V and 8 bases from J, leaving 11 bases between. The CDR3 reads CASSVGGTAEKLFF. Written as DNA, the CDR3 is TGTGCCAGCAGCGTAGGCGGGACTGCGGAAAAACTGTTTTTT. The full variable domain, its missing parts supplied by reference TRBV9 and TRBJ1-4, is DSGVTQTPKHLITATGQRVTLRCSPRSGDLSVYWYQQSLDQGLQFLIQYYNGEERAKGNILERFSAQQFPDLHSELNLSSLELGDSALYFCASSVGGTAEKLFFGSGTQLSVL.

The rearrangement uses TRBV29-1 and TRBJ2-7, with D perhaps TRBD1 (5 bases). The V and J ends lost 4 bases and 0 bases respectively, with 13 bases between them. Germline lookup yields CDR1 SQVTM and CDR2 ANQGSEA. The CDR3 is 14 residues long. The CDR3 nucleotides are TGCAGCGTTGCGGTGACAGTAAGCTCCTACGAGCAGTACTTC. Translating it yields CSVAVTVSSYEQYF.

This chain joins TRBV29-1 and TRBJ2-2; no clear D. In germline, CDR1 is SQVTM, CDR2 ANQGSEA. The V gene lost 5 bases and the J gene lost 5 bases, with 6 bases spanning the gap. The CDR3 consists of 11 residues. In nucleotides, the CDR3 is TGCAGCGTTACTTGGACCGGGGAGCTGTTTTTT. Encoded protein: CSVTWTGELFF.

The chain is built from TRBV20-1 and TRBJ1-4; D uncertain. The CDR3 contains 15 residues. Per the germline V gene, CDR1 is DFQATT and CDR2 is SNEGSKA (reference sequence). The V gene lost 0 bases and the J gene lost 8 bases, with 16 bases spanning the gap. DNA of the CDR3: TGCAGTGCTAGAGACCCCGGTGAAAGCAGGGAAAAACTGTTTTTT. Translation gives CSARDPGESREKLFF.

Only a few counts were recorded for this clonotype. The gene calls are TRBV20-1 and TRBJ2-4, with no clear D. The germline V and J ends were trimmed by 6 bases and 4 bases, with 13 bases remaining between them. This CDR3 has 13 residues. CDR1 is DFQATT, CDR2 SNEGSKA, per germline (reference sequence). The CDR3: CSAKAAGKNIQYF. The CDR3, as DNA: TGCAGTGCCAAGGCGGCAGGTAAAAACATTCAGTACTTC.

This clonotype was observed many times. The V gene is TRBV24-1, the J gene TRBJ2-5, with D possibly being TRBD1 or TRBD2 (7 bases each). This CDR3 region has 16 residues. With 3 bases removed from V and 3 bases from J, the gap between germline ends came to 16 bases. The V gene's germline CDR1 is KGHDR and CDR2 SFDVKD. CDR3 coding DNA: TGTGCCACCAGTGATGCTCGACAGGGAGGGGAAGAGACCCAGTACTTC. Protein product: CATSDARQGGEETQYF.

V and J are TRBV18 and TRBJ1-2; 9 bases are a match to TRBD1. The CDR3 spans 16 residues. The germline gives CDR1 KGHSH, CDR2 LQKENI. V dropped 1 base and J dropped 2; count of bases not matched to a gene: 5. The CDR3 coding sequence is TGTGCCAGCTCACCACTGGCGACAGGGGGAAACTATGGCTACACCTTC. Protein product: CASSPLATGGNYGYTF.

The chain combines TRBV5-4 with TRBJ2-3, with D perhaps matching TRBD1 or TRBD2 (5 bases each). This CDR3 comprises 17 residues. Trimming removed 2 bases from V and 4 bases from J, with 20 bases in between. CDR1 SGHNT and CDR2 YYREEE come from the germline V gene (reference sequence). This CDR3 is CASSFYRRGSGPDTQYF. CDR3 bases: TGTGCCAGCAGCTTTTACCGGCGTGGCTCGGGGCCAGATACGCAGTATTTT.

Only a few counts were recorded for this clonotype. The CDR3 region has the DNA TGTGCCATCAGGAGGGGGGAGGAGGGTCCCTATGGCTACACCTTC. Its translation is CAIRRGEEGPYGYTF. The rearrangement links TRBV10-3 to TRBJ1-2; weak D call: TRBD1 (6 bases). Trimming cost V 6 bases and J 4 bases, with 18 bases left between them. The CDR3 consists of 15 residues. Germline values: CDR1 ENHRY, CDR2 SYGVKD.

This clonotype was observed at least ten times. The CDR3 nucleotides are TGTGCCAGCAGCTTGGCCGGGGCATACTCCTACGAGCAGTACTTC. This codes for CASSLAGAYSYEQYF. The J gene is TRBJ2-7, the V gene TRBV5-5; either TRBD1 or TRBD2 may supply D (5 bases each). The germline CDR1 and CDR2 sequences are SGHKS and YYEKEE (reference sequence). The CDR3 consists of 15 residues. Deletions cut 0 bases from V and 0 bases from J, with 10 bases between.

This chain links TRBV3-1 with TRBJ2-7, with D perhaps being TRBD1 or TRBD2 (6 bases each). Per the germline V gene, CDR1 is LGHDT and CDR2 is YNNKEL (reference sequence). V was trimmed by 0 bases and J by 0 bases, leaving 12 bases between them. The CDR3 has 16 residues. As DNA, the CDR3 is TGTGCCAGCAGCCAAGATGCGGGACACAGCTCCTACGAGCAGTACTTC. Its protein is CASSQDAGHSSYEQYF.

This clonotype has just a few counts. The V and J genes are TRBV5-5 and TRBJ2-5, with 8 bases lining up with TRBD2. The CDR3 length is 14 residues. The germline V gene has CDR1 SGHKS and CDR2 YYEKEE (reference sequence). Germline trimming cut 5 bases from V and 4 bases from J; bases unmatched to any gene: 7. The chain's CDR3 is CASRFPGTRETQYF. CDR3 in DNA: TGTGCCAGCAGGTTCCCCGGGACTAGAGAGACCCAGTACTTC.

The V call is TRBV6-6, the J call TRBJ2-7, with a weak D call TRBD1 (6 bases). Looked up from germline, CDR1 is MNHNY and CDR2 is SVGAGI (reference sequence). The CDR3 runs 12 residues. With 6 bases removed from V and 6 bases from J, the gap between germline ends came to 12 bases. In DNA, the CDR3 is TGTGCCAGCAGCAGACAGGTGGGCGAGCAGTACTTC. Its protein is CASSRQVGEQYF.

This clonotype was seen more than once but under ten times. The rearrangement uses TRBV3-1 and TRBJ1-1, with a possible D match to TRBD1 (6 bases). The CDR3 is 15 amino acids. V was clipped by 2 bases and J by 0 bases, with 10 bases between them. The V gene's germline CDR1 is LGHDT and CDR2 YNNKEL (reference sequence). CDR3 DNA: TGTGCCAGCAGCCAACTAGACAGGATGAACACTGAAGCTTTCTTT. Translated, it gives CASSQLDRMNTEAFF.

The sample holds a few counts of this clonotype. The CDR3 region is CASSFLTRSYEQYF. CDR3 coding DNA: TGTGCCAGCAGCTTCTTGACGAGGTCCTACGAGCAGTACTTC. The chain is built from TRBV7-2 and TRBJ2-7; no firm D call. The V gene lost 3 bases and the J gene lost 1 base, with 10 bases spanning the gap. The CDR3 extends over 14 amino acids. Germline CDR1 reads SGHTA; CDR2 reads FQGNSA.

The CDR3 coding sequence is TGTGCCTGCTGCCAAGATCTTGGGACAGTCGCCTACAATGAGCAGTTCTTC. It translates to CACCQDLGTVAYNEQFF. This sequence joins TRBV3-1 and TRBJ2-1, with 7 bases fitting TRBD1. J was trimmed by 2 bases and V by 11 bases; bases with no gene match: 18. The CDR3 has 17 amino acids. The germline CDR1 and CDR2 sequences are LGHDT and YNNKEL (reference sequence).

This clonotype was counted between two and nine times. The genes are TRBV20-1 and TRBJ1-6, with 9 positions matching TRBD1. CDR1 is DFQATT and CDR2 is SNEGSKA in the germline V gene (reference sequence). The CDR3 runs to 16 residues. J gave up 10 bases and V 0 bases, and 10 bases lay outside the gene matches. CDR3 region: CSARDLEGQGSSPLHF. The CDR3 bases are TGCAGTGCTAGAGATCTTGAGGGACAGGGAAGCTCACCCCTCCACTTT.

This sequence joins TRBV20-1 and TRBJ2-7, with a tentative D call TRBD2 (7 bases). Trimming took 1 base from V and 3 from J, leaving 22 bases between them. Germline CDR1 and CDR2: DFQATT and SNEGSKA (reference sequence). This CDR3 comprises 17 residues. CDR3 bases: TGCAGTGCTAGAGGAAGGGGGGGCCGTCTTCTTCACTACGAGCAGTACTTC. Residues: CSARGRGGRLLHYEQYF.

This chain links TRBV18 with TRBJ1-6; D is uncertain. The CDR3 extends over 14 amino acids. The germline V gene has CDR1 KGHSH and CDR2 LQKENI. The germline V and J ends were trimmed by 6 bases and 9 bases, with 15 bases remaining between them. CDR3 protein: CASSPTELSSPLHF. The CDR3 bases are TGTGCCAGCTCCCCTACAGAGCTGAGTTCACCCCTCCACTTT. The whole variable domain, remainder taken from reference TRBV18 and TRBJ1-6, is NAGVMQNPRHLVRRRGQEARLRCSPMKGHSHVYWYRQLPEEGLKFMVYLQKENIIDESGMPKERFSAEFPKEGPSILRIQQVVRGDSAAYFCASSPTELSSPLHFGNGTRLTVT.

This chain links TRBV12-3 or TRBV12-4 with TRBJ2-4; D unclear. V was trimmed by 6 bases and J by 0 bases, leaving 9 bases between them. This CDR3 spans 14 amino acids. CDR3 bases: TGTGCCAGCAGCAGACGAAGAGCCAAAAACATTCAGTACTTC. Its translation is CASSRRRAKNIQYF.

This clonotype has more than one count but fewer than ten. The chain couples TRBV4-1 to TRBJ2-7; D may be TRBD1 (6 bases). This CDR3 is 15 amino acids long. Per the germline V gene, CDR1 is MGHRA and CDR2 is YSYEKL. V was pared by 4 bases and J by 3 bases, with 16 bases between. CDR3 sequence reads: CASSPNGQLNYEQYV. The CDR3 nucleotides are TGCGCCAGCAGCCCAAACGGACAGCTTAACTACGAGCAGTACGTC.